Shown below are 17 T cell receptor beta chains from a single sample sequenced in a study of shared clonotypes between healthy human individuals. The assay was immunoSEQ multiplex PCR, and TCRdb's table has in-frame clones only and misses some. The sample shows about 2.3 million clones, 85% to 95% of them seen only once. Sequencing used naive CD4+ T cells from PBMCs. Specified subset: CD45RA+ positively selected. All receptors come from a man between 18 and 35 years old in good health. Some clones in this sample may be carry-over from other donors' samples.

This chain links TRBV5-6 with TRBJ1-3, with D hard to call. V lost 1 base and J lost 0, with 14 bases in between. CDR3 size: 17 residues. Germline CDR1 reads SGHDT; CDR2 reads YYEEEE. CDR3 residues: CASSLFGWGYSGNTIYF. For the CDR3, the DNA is TGTGCCAGCAGCTTGTTCGGGTGGGGATACTCTGGAAACACCATATATTTT.

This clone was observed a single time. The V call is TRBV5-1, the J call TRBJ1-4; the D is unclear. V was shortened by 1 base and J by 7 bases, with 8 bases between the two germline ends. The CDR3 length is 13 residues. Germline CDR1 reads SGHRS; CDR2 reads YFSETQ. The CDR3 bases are TGCGCCAGCAGCTTGTTGGGATTTGAAAAACTGTTTTTT. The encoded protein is CASSLLGFEKLFF.

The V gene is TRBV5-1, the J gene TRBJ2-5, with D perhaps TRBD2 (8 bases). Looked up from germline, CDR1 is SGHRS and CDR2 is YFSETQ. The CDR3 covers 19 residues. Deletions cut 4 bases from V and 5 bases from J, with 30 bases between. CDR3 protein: CASSNPQGFRSGSLETQYF. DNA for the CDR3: TGCGCCAGCAGCAACCCACAGGGGTTTCGGAGCGGGAGTCTTGAGACCCAGTACTTC.

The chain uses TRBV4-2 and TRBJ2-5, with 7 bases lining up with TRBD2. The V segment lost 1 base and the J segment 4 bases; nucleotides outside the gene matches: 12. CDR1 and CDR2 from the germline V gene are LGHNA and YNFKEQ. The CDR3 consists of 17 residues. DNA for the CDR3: TGTGCCAGCAGCCAAGTTTACTCTAGCGGAGGTGGAGAGACCCAGTACTTC. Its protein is CASSQVYSSGGGETQYF.

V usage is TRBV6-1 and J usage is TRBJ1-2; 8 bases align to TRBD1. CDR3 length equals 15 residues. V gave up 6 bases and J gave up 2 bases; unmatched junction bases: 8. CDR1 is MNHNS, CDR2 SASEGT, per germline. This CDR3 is CASSPSGQGNYGYTF. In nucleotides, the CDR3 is TGTGCCAGCAGCCCTTCCGGACAGGGAAACTATGGCTACACCTTC.

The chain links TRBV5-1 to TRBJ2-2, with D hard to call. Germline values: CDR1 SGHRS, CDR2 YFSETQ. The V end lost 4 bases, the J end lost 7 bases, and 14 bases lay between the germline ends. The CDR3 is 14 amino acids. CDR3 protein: CASSLLGTGGELFF. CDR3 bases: TGCGCCAGCAGCCTTCTAGGTACTGGCGGGGAGCTGTTTTTT.

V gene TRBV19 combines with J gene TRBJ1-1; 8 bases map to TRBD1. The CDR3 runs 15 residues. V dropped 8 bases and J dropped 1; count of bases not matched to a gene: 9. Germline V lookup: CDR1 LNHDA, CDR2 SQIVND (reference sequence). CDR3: CASHRDRRPNTEAFF. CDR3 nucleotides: TGTGCCAGTCACCGGGACAGGAGACCGAACACTGAAGCTTTCTTT.

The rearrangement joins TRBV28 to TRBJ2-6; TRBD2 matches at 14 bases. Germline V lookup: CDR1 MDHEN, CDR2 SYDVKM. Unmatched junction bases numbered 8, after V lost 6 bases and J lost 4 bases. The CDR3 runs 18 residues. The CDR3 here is CASRPGGLAGAGANVLTF. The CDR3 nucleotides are TGTGCCAGCAGACCTGGGGGACTAGCGGGAGCCGGGGCCAACGTCCTGACTTTC.

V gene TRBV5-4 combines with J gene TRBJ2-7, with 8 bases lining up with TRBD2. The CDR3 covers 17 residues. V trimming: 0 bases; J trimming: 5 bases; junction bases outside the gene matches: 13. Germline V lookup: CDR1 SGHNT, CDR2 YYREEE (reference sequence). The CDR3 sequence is CASSLDLRSGSPHEQYF. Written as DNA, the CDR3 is TGTGCCAGCAGCTTGGACCTGAGAAGCGGGAGTCCCCACGAGCAGTACTTC.

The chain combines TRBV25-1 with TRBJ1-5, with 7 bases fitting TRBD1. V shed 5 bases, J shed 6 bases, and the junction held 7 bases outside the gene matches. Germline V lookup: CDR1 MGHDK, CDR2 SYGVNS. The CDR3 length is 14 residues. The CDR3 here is CASSPTGVGQPQHF. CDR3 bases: TGTGCCAGCAGTCCCACAGGGGTTGGTCAGCCCCAGCATTTT.

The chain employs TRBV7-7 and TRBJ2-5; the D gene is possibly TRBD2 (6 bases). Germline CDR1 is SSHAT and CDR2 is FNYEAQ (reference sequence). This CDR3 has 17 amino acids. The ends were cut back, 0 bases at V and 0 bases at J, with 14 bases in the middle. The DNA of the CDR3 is TGTGCCAGCAGCTTAGCCCCGCGGGGCGGATACCAAGAGACCCAGTACTTC. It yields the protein CASSLAPRGGYQETQYF.

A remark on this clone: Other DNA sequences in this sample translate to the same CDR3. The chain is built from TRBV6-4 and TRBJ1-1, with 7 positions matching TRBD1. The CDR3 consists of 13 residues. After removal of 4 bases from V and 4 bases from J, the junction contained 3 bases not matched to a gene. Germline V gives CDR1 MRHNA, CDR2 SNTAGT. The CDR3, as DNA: TGTGCCAGCAGTGTAGGGGGCGGCACTGAAGCTTTCTTT. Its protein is CASSVGGGTEAFF.

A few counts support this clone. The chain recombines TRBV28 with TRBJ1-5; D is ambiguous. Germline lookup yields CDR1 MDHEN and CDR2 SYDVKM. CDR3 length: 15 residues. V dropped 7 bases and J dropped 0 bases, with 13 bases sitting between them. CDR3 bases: TGTGCCAGCAACCCATGGGAAGATAGCAATCAGCCCCAGCATTTT. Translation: CASNPWEDSNQPQHF.

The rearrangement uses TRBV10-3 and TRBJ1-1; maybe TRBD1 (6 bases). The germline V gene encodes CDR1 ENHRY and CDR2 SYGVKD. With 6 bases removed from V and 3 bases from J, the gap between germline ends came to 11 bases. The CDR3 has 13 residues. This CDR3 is CAIRVTGDTEAFF. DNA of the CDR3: TGTGCCATCAGGGTGACAGGAGACACTGAAGCTTTCTTT.

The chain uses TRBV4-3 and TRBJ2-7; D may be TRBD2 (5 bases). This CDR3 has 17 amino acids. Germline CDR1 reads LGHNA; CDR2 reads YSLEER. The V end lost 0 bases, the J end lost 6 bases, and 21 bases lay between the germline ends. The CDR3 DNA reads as TGCGCCAGCAGCCAAGATCTAGTTTTAGGGTGGGCGGGCGAGCAGTACTTC. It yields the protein CASSQDLVLGWAGEQYF.

CDR3 in amino acids: CSAGTSVEQFF. CDR3 nucleotide sequence: TGCAGTGCTGGGACTAGCGTTGAGCAGTTCTTC. The gene calls are TRBV20-1 and TRBJ2-1; TRBD2 agrees at 10 bases. This CDR3 region has 11 residues. J was trimmed by 9 bases and V by 5 bases; bases with no gene match: 1. Germline V gene sequence: CDR1 DFQATT, CDR2 SNEGSKA (reference sequence).

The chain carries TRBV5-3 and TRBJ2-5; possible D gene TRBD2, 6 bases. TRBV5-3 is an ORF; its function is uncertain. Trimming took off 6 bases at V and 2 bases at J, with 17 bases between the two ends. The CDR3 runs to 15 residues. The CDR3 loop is CARTPAGPLQETQYF. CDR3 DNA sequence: TGTGCCAGAACCCCCGCGGGGCCCTTGCAAGAGACCCAGTACTTC.